What follows is one TCR beta chain and its context. The target antigen is unknown. Amplification of TCR beta CDR3 regions was performed using RNA transcripts as template. The TCR CDR3 first-round RT-PCR relied on the HTBI primer set. Using its own MiXCR run on the multiplex PCR reads, TCRdb lists one record per CDR3 protein. The table lists 530,000 or so distinct CDR3 sequences, 46% of them singletons. This specimen belongs to a study of T cells in Graves' hyperthyroidism and ophthalmopathy. Study conclusions and caveats: Stable hyperthyroidism was separated from ophthalmopathy by a model based on 13 V-J features.

The V gene's germline CDR1 is LNHDA and CDR2 SQIVND (reference sequence). This CDR3 contains 13 residues. With 3 bases removed from V and 1 base from J, the gap between germline ends came to 6 bases. This sequence originates from a woman aged 18-30 years with Graves' hyperthyroidism. The chain carries TRBV19 and TRBJ1-2; TRBD1 might be the D (5 bases). Sequencing was performed on peripheral blood or thyroid tissue (not recorded which). CDR3 sequence reads: CASSIQGNYGYTF. The CDR3 DNA is TGTGCCAGTAGTATTCAGGGTAACTATGGCTACACCTTC.